A selection of T cell receptor beta chains follows, all from one sample in a study of T cell responses to AZD1222 COVID-19 vaccine. Repertoires were generated with immunoSEQ multiplex PCR, while TCRdb's copy carries only in-frame clones and drops some. Seen here are some 97,000 clones, more than 75% observed once, and the top ten hold under 4.5%. This specimen consisted of peripheral blood, obtained on day 0 of MenACWY control vaccination. Receptors were obtained from an adult in good health. Both conserved end residues are part of each CDR3. A D gene is named only where the DNA matches it firmly. Rows may omit the clone size; those that give it use once, few, many or a size class.

TRBV5-1	15	.	.	TRBJ2-1	TGCGCCAGCAGCTGGGACGGACAAGGCTACAATGAGCAGTTCTTC	CASSWDGQGYNEQFF
TRBV28	15	.	TRBD1	TRBJ2-1	TGTGCCACCCACCCCACAGGGGGACCATACAATGAGCAGTTCTTC	CATHPTGGPYNEQFF
TRBV19	17	.	TRBD1	TRBJ2-2	TGTGCCAGTAGTAATCGGACAGGGGGCCCTTTCACCGGGGAGCTGTTTTTT	CASSNRTGGPFTGELFF
TRBV6-5	12	.	.	TRBJ1-4	TGTGCCAGCAGTCCGAGGGATGAAAAACTGTTTTTT	CASSPRDEKLFF
TRBV28	15	.	.	TRBJ1-2	TGTGCCAGCATCCAAGCCCCCGGGTTCAACTATGGCTACACCTTC	CASIQAPGFNYGYTF
TRBV6-4	19	.	TRBD1	TRBJ1-2	TGTGCCAGCAGTGACTCGTTTTGGGACAGGATTAATATTAACTATGGCTACACCTTC	CASSDSFWDRININYGYTF
TRBV7-2	13	.	.	TRBJ2-3	TGTGCCAGCTCCCCTCTGACCCCAGATACGCAGTATTTT	CASSPLTPDTQYF
TRBV19	14	.	.	TRBJ1-2	TGTGCCAGTAGTACTCCGGGACCCTTCTATGGCTACACCTTC	CASSTPGPFYGYTF
TRBV6-2/TRBV6-3	19	.	.	TRBJ2-4	TGTGCCAGCAGTTACTCATGGGGGGCCAACGAATTAGCCAAAAACATTCAGTACTTC	CASSYSWGANELAKNIQYF
TRBV5-8	12	.	.	TRBJ2-7	TGTGCCAGCAGCTTGCGCAGCTACGAGCAGTACTTC	CASSLRSYEQYF
TRBV5-4	16	once	TRBD2	TRBJ2-2	TGTGCCAGCAGCCCGGGACTAGCGGGGCGTACCGGGGAGCTGTTTTTT	CASSPGLAGRTGELFF
TRBV18	13	few	.	TRBJ2-2	TGTGCCAGCTCACCAGGGGAAACCGGGGAGCTGTTTTTT	CASSPGETGELFF
TRBV5-4	17	.	.	TRBJ2-7	TGTGCCAGCAGCTTGGGGTGGAAGCGGAGCCTCTCCTATGAGCAGTACTTC	CASSLGWKRSLSYEQYF
TRBV3-1/TRBV3-2	15	.	.	TRBJ1-3	TGTGCCAGCAGCTTGGACGGCCCCTCTGGAAACACCATATATTTT	CASSLDGPSGNTIYF
TRBV5-1	16	once	.	TRBJ1-1	TGCGCCAGCAGCTCCTATATCTCCGATGGACAGAGTGAAGCTTTCTTT	CASSSYISDGQSEAFF
TRBV20-1	11	.	.	TRBJ1-1	TGCAGTGCTAGGAGGTTAGAGGAAGCTTTCTTT	CSARRLEEAFF
TRBV5-1	13	once	.	TRBJ1-2	TGCGCCAGCAGCCCGGGGGATAACTATGGCTACACCTTC	CASSPGDNYGYTF
TRBV3-1/TRBV3-2	14	.	.	TRBJ1-1	TGTGCCAGCAGCCAAGAACCAGTGGTCGCTGAAGCTTTCTTT	CASSQEPVVAEAFF
TRBV7-9	17	few	.	TRBJ1-2	TGTGCCAGCAGCTTAGACGTTATGGGGATAGCTAGCTATGGCTACACCTTC	CASSLDVMGIASYGYTF
TRBV7-2	13	.	TRBD2	TRBJ2-7	TGTGCCAGCAGCTTAGCGCGGGAGTACGAGCAGTACTTC	CASSLAREYEQYF
TRBV5-1	16	once	TRBD1	TRBJ1-4	TGCGCCAGCAGCTTGAGGGGACAGCTGGGGGGTGAAAAACTGTTTTTT	CASSLRGQLGGEKLFF
TRBV9	14	once	.	TRBJ2-1	TGTGCCAGCAACACGGATAGCTCCTACAATGAGCAGTTCTTC	CASNTDSSYNEQFF
TRBV11-1	13	.	TRBD1	TRBJ2-7	TGTGCCATAGGGACAGGGGGCTTTGACGAGCAGTACTTC	CAIGTGGFDEQYF
TRBV5-4	14	.	TRBD2	TRBJ2-7	TGTGCCAGCAGCCGAGGGACTAGCGAATACGAGCAGTACTTC	CASSRGTSEYEQYF
TRBV3-1/TRBV3-2	15	.	.	TRBJ2-7	TGTGCCAGCAGCCAAGCCAGTCGAAGCTCCTACGAGCAGTACTTC	CASSQASRSSYEQYF
TRBV28	16	.	TRBD1	TRBJ2-2	TGTGCCAGCAGTCAACGGACAGGGGGCGATGTCGGGGAGCTGTTTTTT	CASSQRTGGDVGELFF
TRBV7-8	12	.	.	TRBJ1-6	TGTGCCAGCAGCGCCGCGAGGTCACCCCTCCACTTT	CASSAARSPLHF
TRBV6-4	13	.	.	TRBJ1-5	TGTGCCAGCAGTGCCGACACTAATCAGCCCCAGCATTTT	CASSADTNQPQHF
TRBV5-4	13	.	.	TRBJ2-2	TGTGCCAGCAGCTACGGGACGGGCGGGGAGCTGTTTTTT	CASSYGTGGELFF
TRBV10-3	16	.	TRBD2	TRBJ2-7	TGTGCCATCAGTGAGTCTTCGAGCGGGGGGCTGGGGGAGCAGTACTTC	CAISESSSGGLGEQYF
TRBV29-1	12	.	.	TRBJ1-1	TGCAGCGTTGCCTATCTTAACACTGAAGCTTTCTTT	CSVAYLNTEAFF
TRBV7-2	16	.	.	TRBJ2-2	TGTGCCAGCAGCCCCCGGGGTAGCGGAAACACCGGGGAGCTGTTTTTT	CASSPRGSGNTGELFF
TRBV19	15	.	.	TRBJ1-6	TGTGCCAGTAGTCCAGGGGCGATCTATAATTCACCCCTCCACTTT	CASSPGAIYNSPLHF
TRBV24-1	14	.	.	TRBJ1-2	TGTGCCACCAGTGATACCGGGACGTTGAGCGGCTACACCTTC	CATSDTGTLSGYTF
TRBV6-2/TRBV6-3	14	once	TRBD1	TRBJ2-3	TGTGCCAGCAGTACCGGGACAGGGACGGATACGCAGTATTTT	CASSTGTGTDTQYF
TRBV9	15	.	.	TRBJ2-6	TGTGCCAGCAGCCCCAGCACATCTGGGGCCAACGTCCTGACTTTC	CASSPSTSGANVLTF
TRBV6-5	15	once	.	TRBJ2-2	TGTGCCAGCAGTTACATCCGTACCTCGGGGGGGGAGCTGTTTTTT	CASSYIRTSGGELFF
TRBV5-1	16	.	.	TRBJ2-7	TGCGCCAGCAGCTTGGGGGTTCGGCGAGGGGCCCACGAGCAGTACTTC	CASSLGVRRGAHEQYF
TRBV11-2	15	.	.	TRBJ2-1	TGTGCCAGCAGCTTAGTTCCAGGCTACCACAATGAGCAGTTCTTC	CASSLVPGYHNEQFF
TRBV3-1/TRBV3-2	15	.	.	TRBJ2-1	TGTGCCAGCAGCCAAGTAGGCCTGACCTACAATGAGCAGTTCTTC	CASSQVGLTYNEQFF
TRBV19	16	.	.	TRBJ2-7	TGTGCCACCCGAGGGGAGGTCCCTACCACTACCTACGAGCAGTACTTC	CATRGEVPTTTYEQYF
TRBV5-1	14	.	.	TRBJ2-5	TGCGCCAGCAGCCCTGGACCTGGGGAGGAGACCCAGTACTTC	CASSPGPGEETQYF
TRBV5-6	15	.	TRBD1	TRBJ2-5	TGTGCCAGCAGCTTGTGGGCAGGGGGAAGTGAGACCCAGTACTTC	CASSLWAGGSETQYF
TRBV3-1/TRBV3-2	12	.	.	TRBJ1-6	TGTGCCAGCGGTTTGGATAATTCACCCCTCCACTTT	CASGLDNSPLHF
TRBV18	17	few	.	TRBJ1-2	TGTGCCAGCTCAGAGGAGCCGTACCCGGGACAATCGATCGGCTACACCTTC	CASSEEPYPGQSIGYTF
TRBV7-2	17	.	TRBD2	TRBJ2-1	TGTGCCAGCAGCTTAGCGAGGACTAGCGGGGCCGACAATGAGCAGTTCTTC	CASSLARTSGADNEQFF
TRBV6-5	14	.	TRBD1	TRBJ1-2	TGTGCCAGCAGTTACTCAGGACAGGGTCCTGGCTACACCTTC	CASSYSGQGPGYTF
TRBV21-1	17	.	.	TRBJ1-1	TGTGCCAGCAGCAAGCCACAGGGGACCTCCATGAACACTGAAGCTTTCTTT	CASSKPQGTSMNTEAFF